This T cell receptor beta chain is from a study of cytomegalovirus exposure and HLA in healthy donors. Findings and limits, study-wide: Researchers catalogued 150 or so TCR beta chains as cytomegalovirus-associated. There were a few CMV-associated chains whose specificity for CMV antigens was confirmed in vitro.

The donors were members of the validation cohort comprising about 130 subjects, separate from the roughly 680-subject first cohort. About this clone itself: The target antigen is unknown.

The V gene's germline CDR1 is SNHLY and CDR2 FYNNEI. This CDR3 is built from 15 residues. Trimming at V came to 1 base and at J to 3 bases, leaving 5 bases not matched to a gene. The data were produced by immunoSEQ multiplex PCR, yet TCRdb's version contains in-frame clones alone and is incomplete. The table shows 200,000 to 250,000 clones, with roughly 83% occurring only once. The sample was PBMCs. The chain carries TRBV2 and TRBJ2-7, with 8 bases that match TRBD1. This receptor was identified in a woman aged 18-35 years in good health and CMV-seronegative. CDR3 protein: CASSEGAGGVYEQYF. The CDR3 region has the DNA TGTGCCAGCAGTGAAGGAGCAGGGGGCGTCTACGAGCAGTACTTC.